This T cell receptor (beta chain) was documented in a study of radiation and T cells in renal cell carcinoma. For the study at large: Nephrectomy followed 15 Gy stereotactic body radiation by 4 weeks. General study findings and limits: From baseline, blood top tumor clonotypes peaked at 2 weeks post-radiation. Without pretreatment biopsies, baseline tumor clonotype presence was undetermined.

CDR3 length equals 16 residues. Per the germline V gene, CDR1 is SGHTA and CDR2 is FQGNSA. Between the trimmed V and J ends, which lost 2 bases and 4 bases, there was a span of 16 bases. Concerning this clone itself: Its antigen is not identified.

This sample's time point: baseline pretreatment blood. Treatment here: 15 Gy SBRT to primary tumor, nephrectomy 4 weeks later. The assay was immunoSEQ multiplex PCR, and TCRdb's table has in-frame clones only and misses some. The data hold some 150,000 clones, with about 88% observed a single time. The sequenced sample was blood, obtained from a patient whose treatment included radiotherapy and nephrectomy. The receptor's source is a woman aged 45-59 years with renal cell carcinoma. V usage is TRBV7-2 and J usage is TRBJ2-3; D unclear. The CDR3 DNA sequence: TGTGCCAGCAGCTTAATAGGGCGGCCCCCCCCAGATACGCAGTATTTT. This encodes CASSLIGRPPPDTQYF.